Listed here is a single TCR beta chain. Germline V lookup: CDR1 DFQATT, CDR2 SNEGSKA (reference sequence). This CDR3 has 14 amino acids. Germline trimming cut 5 bases from V and 0 bases from J; bases unmatched to any gene: 7. These data belong to a study of T-cell memory formation after mild COVID-19. Across the study: TCR clustering was largely donor specific.

One entry per CDR3 protein results from TCRdb running MiXCR on the 5' RACE reads. This sample has about 55,000 distinct CDR3 sequences, with more than 8% found just once. The chain couples TRBV20-1 to TRBJ2-7, with 7 bases aligning to TRBD1. This receptor was identified in a man aged 18 to 30 who had mild COVID-19 (a few samples of this study predate the infection). Cell type and time point are not known. The sample was PBMCs or a T cell subset sorted from them (not recorded which). Here the CDR3 reads CSAPTGYNSYEQYV. The DNA for the CDR3 is TGCAGTGCTCCGACAGGGTATAACTCCTACGAGCAGTACGTC.